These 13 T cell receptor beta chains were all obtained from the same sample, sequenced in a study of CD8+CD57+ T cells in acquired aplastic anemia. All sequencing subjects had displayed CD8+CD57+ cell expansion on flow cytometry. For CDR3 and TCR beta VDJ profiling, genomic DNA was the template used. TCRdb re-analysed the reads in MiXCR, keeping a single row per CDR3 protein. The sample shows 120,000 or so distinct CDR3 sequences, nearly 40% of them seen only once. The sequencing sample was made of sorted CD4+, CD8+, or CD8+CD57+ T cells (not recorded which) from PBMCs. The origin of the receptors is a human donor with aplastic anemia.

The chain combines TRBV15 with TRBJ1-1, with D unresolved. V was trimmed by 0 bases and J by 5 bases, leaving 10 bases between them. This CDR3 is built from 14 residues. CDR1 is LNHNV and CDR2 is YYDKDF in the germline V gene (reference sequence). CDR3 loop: CATSRDPGATEAFF. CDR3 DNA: TGTGCCACCAGCAGAGATCCCGGTGCGACTGAAGCTTTCTTT. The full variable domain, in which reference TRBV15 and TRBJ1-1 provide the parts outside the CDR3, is DAMVIQNPRYQVTQFGKPVTLSCSQTLNHNVMYWYQQKSSQAPKLLFHYYDKDFNNEADTPDNFQSRRPNTSFCFLDIRSPGLGDTAMYLCATSRDPGATEAFFGQGTRLTVV.

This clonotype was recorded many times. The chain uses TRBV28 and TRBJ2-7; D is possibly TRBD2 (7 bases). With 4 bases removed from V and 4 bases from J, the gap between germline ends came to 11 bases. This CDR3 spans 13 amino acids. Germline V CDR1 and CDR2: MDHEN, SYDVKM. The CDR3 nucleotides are TGTGCCAGCAGTTCAAGCGGGACATACGAGCAGTACTTC. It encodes CASSSSGTYEQYF.

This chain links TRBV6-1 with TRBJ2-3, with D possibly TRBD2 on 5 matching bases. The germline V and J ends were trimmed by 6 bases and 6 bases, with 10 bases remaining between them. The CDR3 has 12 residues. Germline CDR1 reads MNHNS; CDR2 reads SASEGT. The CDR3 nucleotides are TGTGCCAGCAGCCGAGGGTCGGATACGCAGTATTTT. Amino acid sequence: CASSRGSDTQYF.

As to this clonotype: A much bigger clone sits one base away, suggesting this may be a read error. The CDR3 protein is CSVSLGRGEKLFF. The CDR3, as DNA: TGCAGTGTTAGTCTCGGGCGGGGTGAAAAACTGTTTTTT. This chain uses TRBV20-1 with TRBJ1-4, with D uncertain. The germline V and J ends were trimmed by 7 bases and 7 bases, with 16 bases remaining between them. The CDR3 has 13 amino acids. The germline gives CDR1 DFQATT, CDR2 SNEGSKA (reference sequence).

The CDR3 DNA reads as TGTGCCAGCAGCGTAGCCAGCAGTCTCTATGGCTACACCTTC. Its protein product is CASSVASSLYGYTF. V and J are TRBV9 and TRBJ1-2; D is uncertain. The CDR3 runs 14 residues. CDR1 SGDLS and CDR2 YYNGEE come from the germline V gene. V was pared by 0 bases and J by 4 bases, with 10 bases between.

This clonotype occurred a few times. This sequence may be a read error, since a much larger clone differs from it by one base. The CDR3 protein is CASSVDGGAHNEQFF. Written as DNA, the CDR3 is TGTGCCAGCAGCGTAGATGGGGGGGCCCACAATGAGCAGTTCTTC. V is TRBV9 and J is TRBJ2-1; tentatively, D is TRBD2 (7 bases). CDR1 and CDR2 (germline): SGDLS, YYNGEE. The CDR3 length is 15 residues. V gave up 0 bases and J gave up 5 bases, with 12 bases separating them.

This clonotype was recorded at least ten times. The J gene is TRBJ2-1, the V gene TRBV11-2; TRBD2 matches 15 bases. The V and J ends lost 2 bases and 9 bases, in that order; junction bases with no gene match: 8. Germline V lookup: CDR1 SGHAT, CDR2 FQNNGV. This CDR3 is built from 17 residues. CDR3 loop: CASSLLGLAGGPVEQFF. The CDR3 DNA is TGTGCCAGCAGCTTACTAGGACTAGCGGGGGGGCCTGTTGAGCAGTTCTTC.

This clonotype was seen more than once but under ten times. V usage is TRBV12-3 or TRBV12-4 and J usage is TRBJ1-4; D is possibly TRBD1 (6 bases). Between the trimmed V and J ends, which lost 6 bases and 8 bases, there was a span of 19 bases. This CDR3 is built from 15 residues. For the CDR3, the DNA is TGTGCCAGCAGGACTACAGGGTTCGGAAAGGAAAAACTGTTTTTT. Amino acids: CASRTTGFGKEKLFF.

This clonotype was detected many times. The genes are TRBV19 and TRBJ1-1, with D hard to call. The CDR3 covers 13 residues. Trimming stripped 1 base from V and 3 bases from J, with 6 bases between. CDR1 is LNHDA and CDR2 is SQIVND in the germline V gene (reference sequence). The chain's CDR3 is CASSIVRDTEAFF. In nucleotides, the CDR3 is TGTGCCAGTAGTATAGTAAGGGACACTGAAGCTTTCTTT.

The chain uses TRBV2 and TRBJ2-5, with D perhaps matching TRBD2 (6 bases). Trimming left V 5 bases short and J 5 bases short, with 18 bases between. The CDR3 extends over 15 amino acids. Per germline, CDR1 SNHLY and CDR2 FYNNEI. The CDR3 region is CASSPPSSEGETQYF. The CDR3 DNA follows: TGTGCCAGCAGTCCTCCCAGCTCGGAGGGGGAGACCCAGTACTTC. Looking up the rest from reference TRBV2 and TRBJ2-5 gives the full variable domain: EPEVTQTPSHQVTQMGQEVILRCVPISNHLYFYWYRQILGQKVEFLVSFYNNEISEKSEIFDDQFSVERPDGSNFTLKIRSTKLEDSAMYFCASSPPSSEGETQYFGPGTRLLVL.

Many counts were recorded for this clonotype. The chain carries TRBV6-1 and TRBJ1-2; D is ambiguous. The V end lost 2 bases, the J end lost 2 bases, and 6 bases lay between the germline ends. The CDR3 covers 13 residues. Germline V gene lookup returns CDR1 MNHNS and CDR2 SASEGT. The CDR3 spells CASSERRNYGYTF. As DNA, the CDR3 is TGTGCCAGCAGTGAACGACGGAACTATGGCTACACCTTC.

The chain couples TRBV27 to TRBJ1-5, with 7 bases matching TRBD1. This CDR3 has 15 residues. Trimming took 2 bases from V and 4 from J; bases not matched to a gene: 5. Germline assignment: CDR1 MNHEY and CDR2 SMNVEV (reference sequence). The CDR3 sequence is CASSLTQGGNQPQHF. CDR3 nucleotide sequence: TGTGCCAGCAGTTTAACCCAGGGGGGAAATCAGCCCCAGCATTTT.

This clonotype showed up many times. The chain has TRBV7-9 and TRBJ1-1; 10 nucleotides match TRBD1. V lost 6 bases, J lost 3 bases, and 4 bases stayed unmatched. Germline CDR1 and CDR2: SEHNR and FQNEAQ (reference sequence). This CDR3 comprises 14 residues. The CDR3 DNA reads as TGTGCCAGCAGTCCCGACAGGGGGCACACTGAAGCTTTCTTT. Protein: CASSPDRGHTEAFF. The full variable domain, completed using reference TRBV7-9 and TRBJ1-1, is DTGVSQNPRHKITKRGQNVTFRCDPISEHNRLYWYRQTLGQGPEFLTYFQNEAQLEKSRLLSDRFSAERPKGSFSTLEIQRTEQGDSAMYLCASSPDRGHTEAFFGQGTRLTVV.